This passage covers 18 T cell receptor beta chains from one sample sequenced in a study of cytomegalovirus exposure and HLA in healthy donors. Use of 60 Vbeta and 13 Jbeta primers characterized the PCR. Libraries were prepared by immunoSEQ multiplex PCR; TCRdb keeps only in-frame clonotypes and omits some of them. The sample has about 120,000 clones, approximately 80% seen once. The sample comprised PBMCs. The receptors shown here come from a man aged 35 to 55 in good health and CMV-seronegative.

V gene TRBV19 combines with J gene TRBJ1-5, with 7 bases fitting TRBD1. Germline V gene lookup returns CDR1 LNHDA and CDR2 SQIVND (reference sequence). This CDR3 comprises 14 residues. J was trimmed by 8 bases and V by 4 bases; bases with no gene match: 8. The CDR3 is CASSTRQGGKPQHF. DNA for the CDR3: TGTGCCAGTAGTACACGACAGGGAGGCAAGCCCCAGCATTTT. The whole variable domain, filled in from reference TRBV19 and TRBJ1-5, reads DGGITQSPKYLFRKEGQNVTLSCEQNLNHDAMYWYRQDPGQGLRLIYYSQIVNDFQKGDIAEGYSVSREKKESFPLTVTSAQKNPTAFYLCASSTRQGGKPQHFGDGTRLSIL.

The chain combines TRBV7-3 with TRBJ2-7; 9 nucleotides agree with TRBD1. Germline V gene sequence: CDR1 SGHTA, CDR2 FQGTGA. V shed 3 bases and J 0 bases; nucleotides not matched to a gene: 9. This CDR3 is 17 amino acids long. The CDR3 here is CASSLLGGTGISYEQYF. The CDR3 region has the DNA TGTGCCAGCAGCTTGTTGGGCGGGACAGGGATCTCCTACGAGCAGTACTTC.

This clone was detected once. The gene calls are TRBV4-3 and TRBJ2-1; 9 nucleotides agree with TRBD2. The V gene's germline CDR1 is LGHNA and CDR2 YSLEER. The CDR3 covers 18 residues. The V gene end was trimmed by 0 bases and the J gene end by 5 bases; junction bases not matched to a gene: 11. The DNA of the CDR3 is TGCGCCAGCAGCCAAGATATGGGGAATGGACTAGCGCACAATGAGCAGTTCTTC. It specifies CASSQDMGNGLAHNEQFF.

In this sample, this clone turned up once. The chain couples TRBV28 to TRBJ1-4; 8 bases fit TRBD1. The CDR3 runs to 14 residues. CDR1 is MDHEN, CDR2 SYDVKM, per germline. Losses at the gene ends were 3 bases for V and 9 bases for J; bases not matched to a gene: 6. In nucleotides, the CDR3 is TGTGCCAGCAGTTTGCAGGGGGCGCGGAAAAAACTGTTTTTT. Amino acids: CASSLQGARKKLFF.

The V call is TRBV4-3, the J call TRBJ1-3; 9 bases are a match to TRBD1. With 2 bases clipped from V and 2 bases from J, the junction kept 7 bases outside the gene matches. Per the germline V gene, CDR1 is LGHNA and CDR2 is YSLEER. This CDR3 comprises 17 residues. The CDR3 reads CASSQSNRGRAGNTIYF. In nucleotides, the CDR3 is TGCGCCAGCAGCCAATCCAACAGGGGGCGAGCTGGAAACACCATATATTTT.

CDR3 coding DNA: TGTGCCAGCAGCTTGCGCACTGAAGCTTTCTTT. It translates to CASSLRTEAFF. The gene calls are TRBV7-9 and TRBJ1-1; D is ambiguous. This CDR3 has 11 residues. Germline assignment: CDR1 SEHNR and CDR2 FQNEAQ (reference sequence). The germline V and J ends were trimmed by 3 bases and 4 bases, with 3 bases remaining between them.

CDR3 DNA sequence: TGTGCCAGCAGCTCGGACAGTAACACTGAAGCTTTCTTT. Translating gives CASSSDSNTEAFF. V and J are TRBV7-3 and TRBJ1-1, with a possible D match to TRBD1 (6 bases). Per the germline V gene, CDR1 is SGHTA and CDR2 is FQGTGA. Between the trimmed V and J ends, which lost 4 bases and 2 bases, there was a span of 8 bases. The CDR3 is made up of 13 amino acids.

This clone has a handful of counts. The chain is built from TRBV7-9 and TRBJ2-1; 8 bases are shared with TRBD1. V dropped 1 base and J dropped 1; count of bases not matched to a gene: 6. The CDR3 runs to 17 residues. Germline V lookup: CDR1 SEHNR, CDR2 FQNEAQ (reference sequence). CDR3 nucleotide sequence: TGTGCCAGCAGCTTAGGAGAGGGGACAGGATCCTACAATGAGCAGTTCTTC. Protein: CASSLGEGTGSYNEQFF. The full variable domain, its missing parts supplied by reference TRBV7-9 and TRBJ2-1, is DTGVSQNPRHKITKRGQNVTFRCDPISEHNRLYWYRQTLGQGPEFLTYFQNEAQLEKSRLLSDRFSAERPKGSFSTLEIQRTEQGDSAMYLCASSLGEGTGSYNEQFFGPGTRLTVL.

The gene calls are TRBV4-2 and TRBJ1-6, with D possibly TRBD1 on 5 matching bases. This CDR3 is 17 amino acids long. V was pared by 0 bases and J by 6 bases, with 15 bases between. Germline CDR1 is LGHNA and CDR2 is YNFKEQ. The CDR3 region has the DNA TGTGCCAGCAGCCAAGATATCCCCCAGGGAGGTAATTCACCCCTCCACTTT. It encodes CASSQDIPQGGNSPLHF.

This clone showed up just once. This chain uses TRBV27 with TRBJ1-6; perhaps TRBD1 as D (6 bases). Germline assignment: CDR1 MNHEY and CDR2 SMNVEV (reference sequence). The germline V and J ends were trimmed by 8 bases and 9 bases, with 20 bases remaining between them. This CDR3 contains 15 residues. Here the CDR3 reads CASGTDRRYGSPLHF. The CDR3 DNA follows: TGTGCCAGCGGAACCGACAGGAGGTATGGTTCACCCCTCCACTTT.

V is TRBV18 and J is TRBJ2-1; 9 positions match TRBD1. The CDR3 is 18 amino acids. The V segment lost 2 bases and the J segment 3 bases; nucleotides outside the gene matches: 11. Germline CDR1 is KGHSH and CDR2 is LQKENI. CDR3 residues: CASSPRDLWDRVYNEQFF. In nucleotides, the CDR3 is TGTGCCAGCTCACCAAGAGACTTATGGGACAGGGTCTACAATGAGCAGTTCTTC. The entire variable domain, with the rest obtained from reference TRBV18 and TRBJ2-1, is as follows: NAGVMQNPRHLVRRRGQEARLRCSPMKGHSHVYWYRQLPEEGLKFMVYLQKENIIDESGMPKERFSAEFPKEGPSILRIQQVVRGDSAAYFCASSPRDLWDRVYNEQFFGPGTRLTVL.

J is TRBJ2-7 and V is TRBV6-1; TRBD2 agrees at 9 bases. Germline CDR1 reads MNHNS; CDR2 reads SASEGT. V shed 3 bases and J 6 bases; nucleotides not matched to a gene: 6. The CDR3 totals 14 residues. CDR3 sequence: CASSDLAGQGEQYF. Written as DNA, the CDR3 is TGTGCCAGCAGTGATCTAGCGGGGCAGGGCGAGCAGTACTTC.

The CDR3 DNA reads as TGCGCCAGCAGCCAAGATGCCGTCGCGACTAGCGGTTACAATGAGCAGTTCTTC. It codes for CASSQDAVATSGYNEQFF. V gene TRBV4-3 combines with J gene TRBJ2-1, with 9 bases aligning to TRBD2. Germline CDR1 is LGHNA and CDR2 is YSLEER. With 0 bases clipped from V and 4 bases from J, the junction kept 10 bases outside the gene matches. CDR3 length: 18 amino acids.

This sequence joins TRBV5-1 and TRBJ1-2; D uncertain. The CDR3 sequence is 16 residues long. Germline CDR1 and CDR2: SGHRS and YFSETQ. With 0 bases removed from V and 4 bases from J, the gap between germline ends came to 16 bases. This CDR3 reads CASSLEAGRLLYGYTF. The DNA of the CDR3 is TGCGCCAGCAGCTTGGAGGCGGGCAGGTTACTCTATGGCTACACCTTC.

The rearrangement joins TRBV4-3 to TRBJ2-5; 11 bases are shared with TRBD2. Germline V lookup: CDR1 LGHNA, CDR2 YSLEER. Trimming removed 1 base from V and 5 bases from J; junction bases left unmatched: 6. The CDR3 is 16 residues long. The CDR3 is CASSQALAGVGETQYF. DNA of the CDR3: TGCGCCAGCAGCCAAGCACTAGCGGGAGTCGGGGAGACCCAGTACTTC.

The J gene is TRBJ2-7, the V gene TRBV7-9; possible D gene TRBD1, 5 bases. The CDR3 has 16 residues. Trimming took off 2 bases at V and 5 bases at J, with 19 bases between the two ends. Looked up from germline, CDR1 is SEHNR and CDR2 is FQNEAQ (reference sequence). The CDR3 DNA reads as TGTGCCAGCAGCTTAATCCTGGCAGGGCATGGCCACGAGCAGTACTTC. This codes for CASSLILAGHGHEQYF.

In regard to this clone: Mismatch with germline at one junction end may stem from a read error. In DNA form, the CDR3 reads TGTGCCAGCAGTCCAGACAGGGGGCGTTTGAACAGTCAGTACTTC. This encodes CASSPDRGRLNSQYF. V is TRBV28 and J is TRBJ2-4; TRBD1 matches at 10 bases. CDR3 size: 15 residues. The germline gives CDR1 MDHEN, CDR2 SYDVKM.

The chain uses TRBV5-1 and TRBJ2-2, with D possibly TRBD1 on 7 matching bases. V lost 4 bases and J 6 bases, leaving 13 bases between the germline ends. The CDR3 covers 14 residues. The V gene's germline CDR1 is SGHRS and CDR2 YFSETQ. CDR3 in amino acids: CASSPEGASGELFF. The CDR3 coding sequence is TGCGCCAGCAGCCCGGAGGGGGCCTCCGGGGAGCTGTTTTTT. The full variable domain, its missing parts supplied by reference TRBV5-1 and TRBJ2-2, is KAGVTQTPRYLIKTRGQQVTLSCSPISGHRSVSWYQQTPGQGLQFLFEYFSETQRNKGNFPGRFSGRQFSNSRSEMNVSTLELGDSALYLCASSPEGASGELFFGEGSRLTVL.